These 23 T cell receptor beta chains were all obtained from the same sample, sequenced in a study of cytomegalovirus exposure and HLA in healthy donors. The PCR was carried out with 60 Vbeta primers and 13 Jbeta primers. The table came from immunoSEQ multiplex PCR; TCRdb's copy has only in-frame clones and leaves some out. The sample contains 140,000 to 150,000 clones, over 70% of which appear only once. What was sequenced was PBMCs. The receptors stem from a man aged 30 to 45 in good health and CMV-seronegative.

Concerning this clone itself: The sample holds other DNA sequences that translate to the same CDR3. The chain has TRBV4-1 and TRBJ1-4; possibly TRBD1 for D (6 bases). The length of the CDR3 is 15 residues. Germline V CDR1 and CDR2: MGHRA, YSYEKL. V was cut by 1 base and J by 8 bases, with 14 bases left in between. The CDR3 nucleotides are TGCGCCAGCAGCCAAGGCCGGGGAGGGGGGGAAAAACTGTTTTTT. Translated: CASSQGRGGGEKLFF.

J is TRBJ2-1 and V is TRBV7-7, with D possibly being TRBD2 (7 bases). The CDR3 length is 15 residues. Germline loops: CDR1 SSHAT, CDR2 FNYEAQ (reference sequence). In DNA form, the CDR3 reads TGTGCTAGCTCCCTCATAGGGGGGGACTTTGATGAGCAGTTCTTC. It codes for CASSLIGGDFDEQFF.

This chain's CDR3 is CASSLGLSNTEAFF. The CDR3, as DNA: TGTGCCAGCTCCCTCGGTCTTTCGAACACTGAAGCTTTCTTT. The V and J genes are TRBV5-4 and TRBJ1-1; D unclear. The V end was cut by 7 bases, the J end by 1 base, with 14 bases between. Germline CDR1 is SGHNT and CDR2 is YYREEE (reference sequence). This CDR3 has 14 amino acids.

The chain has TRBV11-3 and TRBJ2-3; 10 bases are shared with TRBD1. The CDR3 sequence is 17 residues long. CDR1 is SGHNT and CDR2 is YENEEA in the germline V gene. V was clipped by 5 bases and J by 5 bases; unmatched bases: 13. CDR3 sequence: CASSLAGTGVQGDTQYF. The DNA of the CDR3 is TGTGCCAGCAGCCTAGCCGGGACAGGGGTTCAGGGAGATACGCAGTATTTT.

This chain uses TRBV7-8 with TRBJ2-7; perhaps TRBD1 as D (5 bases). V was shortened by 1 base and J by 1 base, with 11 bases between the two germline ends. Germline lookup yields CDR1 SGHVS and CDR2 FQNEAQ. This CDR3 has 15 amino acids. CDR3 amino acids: CASSLGQGFSYEQYF. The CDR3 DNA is TGTGCCAGCAGCTTAGGGCAGGGATTTTCCTACGAGCAGTACTTC.

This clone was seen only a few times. This CDR3 reads CSVHRDMAEAFF. The CDR3 DNA sequence: TGCAGCGTCCACAGGGATATGGCTGAAGCTTTCTTT. The chain employs TRBV29-1 and TRBJ1-1; D is possibly TRBD1 (6 bases). CDR3 length equals 12 residues. In germline, CDR1 is SQVTM, CDR2 ANQGSEA. With 6 bases removed from V and 6 bases from J, the gap between germline ends came to 14 bases.

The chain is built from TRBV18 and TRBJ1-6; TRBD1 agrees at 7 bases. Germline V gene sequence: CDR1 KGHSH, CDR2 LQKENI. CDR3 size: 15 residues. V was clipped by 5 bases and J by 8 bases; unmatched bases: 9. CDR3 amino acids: CASSSSTGSDSPLHF. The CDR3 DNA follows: TGTGCCAGCTCATCATCGACAGGGTCAGATTCACCCCTCCACTTT.

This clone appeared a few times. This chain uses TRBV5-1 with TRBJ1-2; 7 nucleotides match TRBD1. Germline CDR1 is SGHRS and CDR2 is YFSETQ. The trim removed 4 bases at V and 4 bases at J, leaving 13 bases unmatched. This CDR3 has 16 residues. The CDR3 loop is CASSPGTAPLGYGYTF. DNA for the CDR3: TGCGCCAGCAGCCCCGGGACAGCCCCTCTCGGCTATGGCTACACCTTC.

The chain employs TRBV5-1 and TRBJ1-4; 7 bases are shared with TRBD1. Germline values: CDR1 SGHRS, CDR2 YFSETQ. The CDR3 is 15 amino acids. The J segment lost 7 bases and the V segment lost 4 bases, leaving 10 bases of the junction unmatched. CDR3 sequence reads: CASSLLGQSAEKLFF. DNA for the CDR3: TGCGCCAGCAGCCTCTTGGGACAGTCCGCTGAAAAACTGTTTTTT.

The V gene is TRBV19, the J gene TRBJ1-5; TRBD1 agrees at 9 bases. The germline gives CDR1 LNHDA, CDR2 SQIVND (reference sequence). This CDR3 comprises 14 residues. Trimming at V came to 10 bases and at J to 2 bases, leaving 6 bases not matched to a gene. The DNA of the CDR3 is TGTGCCATCAACAGGGGGCTCGGCAATCAGCCCCAGCATTTT. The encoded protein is CAINRGLGNQPQHF. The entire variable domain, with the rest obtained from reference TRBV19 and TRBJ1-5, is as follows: DGGITQSPKYLFRKEGQNVTLSCEQNLNHDAMYWYRQDPGQGLRLIYYSQIVNDFQKGDIAEGYSVSREKKESFPLTVTSAQKNPTAFYLCAINRGLGNQPQHFGDGTRLSIL.

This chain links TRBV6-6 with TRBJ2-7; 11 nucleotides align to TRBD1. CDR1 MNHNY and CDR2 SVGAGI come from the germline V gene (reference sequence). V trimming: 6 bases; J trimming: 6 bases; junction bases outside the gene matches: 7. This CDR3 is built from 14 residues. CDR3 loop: CASRDRGPRGEQYF. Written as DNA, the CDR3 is TGTGCCAGCAGGGACAGGGGGCCAAGAGGCGAGCAGTACTTC.

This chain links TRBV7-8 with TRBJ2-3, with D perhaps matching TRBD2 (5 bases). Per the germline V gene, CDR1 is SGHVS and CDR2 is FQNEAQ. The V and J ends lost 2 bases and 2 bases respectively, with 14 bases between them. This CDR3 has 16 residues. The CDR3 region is CASSLFQRTFTDTQYF. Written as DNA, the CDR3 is TGTGCCAGCAGCTTATTCCAGCGGACGTTCACAGATACGCAGTATTTT.

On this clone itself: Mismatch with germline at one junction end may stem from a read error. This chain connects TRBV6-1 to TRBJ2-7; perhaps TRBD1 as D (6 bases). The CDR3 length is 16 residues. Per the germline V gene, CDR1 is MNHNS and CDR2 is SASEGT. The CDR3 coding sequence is TGTGCCATCAGTGAGGGGCAGGGGCAGATCAACTACGAGCAGTACTTC. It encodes CAISEGQGQINYEQYF.

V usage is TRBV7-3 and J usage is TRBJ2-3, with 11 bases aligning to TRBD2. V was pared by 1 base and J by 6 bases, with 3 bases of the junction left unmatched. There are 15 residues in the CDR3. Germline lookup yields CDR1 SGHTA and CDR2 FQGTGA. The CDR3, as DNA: TGTGCCAGCAGCTTAATGGGACTAGCGGCGGATACGCAGTATTTT. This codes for CASSLMGLAADTQYF.

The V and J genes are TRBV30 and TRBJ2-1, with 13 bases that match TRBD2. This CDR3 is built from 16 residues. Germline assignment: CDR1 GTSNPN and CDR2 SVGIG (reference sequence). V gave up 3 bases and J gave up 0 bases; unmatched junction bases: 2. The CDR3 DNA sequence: TGTGCCTGGAGCTGGACTAGCGGGAGCTCCTACAATGAGCAGTTCTTC. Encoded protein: CAWSWTSGSSYNEQFF.

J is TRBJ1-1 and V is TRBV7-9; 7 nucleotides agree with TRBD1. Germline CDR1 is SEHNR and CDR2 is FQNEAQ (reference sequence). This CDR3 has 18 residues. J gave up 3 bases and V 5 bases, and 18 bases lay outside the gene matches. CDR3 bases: TGTGCCAGCAGCCACCCGACGACAGGGAACGTGAGGGACACTGAAGCTTTCTTT. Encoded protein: CASSHPTTGNVRDTEAFF.

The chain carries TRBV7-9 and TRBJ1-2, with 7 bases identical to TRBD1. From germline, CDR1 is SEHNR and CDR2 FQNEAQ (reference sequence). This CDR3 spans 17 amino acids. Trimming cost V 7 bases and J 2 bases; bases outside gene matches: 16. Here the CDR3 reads CASTFPDREKGNYGYTF. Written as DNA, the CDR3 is TGTGCCAGCACCTTCCCCGACAGGGAGAAGGGGAACTATGGCTACACCTTC.

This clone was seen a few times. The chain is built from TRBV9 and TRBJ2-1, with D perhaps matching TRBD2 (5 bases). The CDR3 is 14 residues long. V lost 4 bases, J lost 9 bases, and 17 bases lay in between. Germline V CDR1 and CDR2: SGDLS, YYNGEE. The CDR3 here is CASSRLLEEGEQFF. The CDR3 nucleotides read TGTGCCAGCAGCCGCTTACTAGAAGAGGGTGAGCAGTTCTTC.

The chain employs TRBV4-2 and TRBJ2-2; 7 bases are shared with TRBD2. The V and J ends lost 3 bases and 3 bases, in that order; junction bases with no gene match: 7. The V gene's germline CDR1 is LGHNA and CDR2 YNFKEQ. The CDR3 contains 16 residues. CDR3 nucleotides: TGTGCCAGCAGCCAGGGGGAGGGTGTCGACACCGGGGAGCTGTTTTTT. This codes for CASSQGEGVDTGELFF.

CDR3 DNA sequence: TGCAGCGTTGAAGGACTAGCGGGGGATCATGAGCAGTTCTTC. Protein: CSVEGLAGDHEQFF. This chain joins TRBV29-1 and TRBJ2-1; 12 bases align to TRBD2. The germline gives CDR1 SQVTM, CDR2 ANQGSEA. Germline trimming cut 1 base from V and 8 bases from J; bases unmatched to any gene: 3. CDR3 length: 14 amino acids.

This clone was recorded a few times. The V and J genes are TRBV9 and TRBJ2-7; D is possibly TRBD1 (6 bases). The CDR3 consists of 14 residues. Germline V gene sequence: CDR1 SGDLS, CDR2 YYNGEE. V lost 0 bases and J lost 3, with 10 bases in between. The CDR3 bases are TGTGCCAGCAGCGTAGCCGCAGGGGTCTACGAGCAGTACTTC. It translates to CASSVAAGVYEQYF.

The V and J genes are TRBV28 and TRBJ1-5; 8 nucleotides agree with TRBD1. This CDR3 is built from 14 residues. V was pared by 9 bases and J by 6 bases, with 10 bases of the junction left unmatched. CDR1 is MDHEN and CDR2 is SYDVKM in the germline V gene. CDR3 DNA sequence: TGTGCCAGTTTTAATGGACAGGGCGGTCAGCCCCAGCATTTT. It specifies CASFNGQGGQPQHF.

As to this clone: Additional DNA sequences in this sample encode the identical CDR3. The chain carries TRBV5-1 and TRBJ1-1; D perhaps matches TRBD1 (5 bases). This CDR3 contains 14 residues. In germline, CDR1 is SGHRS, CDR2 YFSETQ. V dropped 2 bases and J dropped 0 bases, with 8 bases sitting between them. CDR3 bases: TGCGCCAGCAGCTTAGACAGAATGAACACTGAAGCTTTCTTT. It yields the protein CASSLDRMNTEAFF.